This paragraph reports one T cell receptor beta chain. In the authors' methods: Reference gene primer amplification yielded estimated nucleated cell counts. Profiling relied on immunoSEQ multiplex PCR, and the TCRdb table lists in-frame clones only, not all of them. V, J and clone size derive from that table, while D and trimming were established from the DNA sequence. This repertoire shows 250,000 to 400,000 clones, more than 70% found once; its top ten account for roughly 5.3%. The data are from a study of blood T cell repertoires in COVID-19. CDR1 LNHDA and CDR2 SQIVND come from the germline V gene (reference sequence). Losses at the gene ends were 4 bases for V and 4 bases for J; bases not matched to a gene: 10. This CDR3 contains 16 residues. Cohort placement rested on clinical history that participants reported themselves.

The sequencing sample was made of PBMCs or T cells enriched from blood (not recorded which). This chain uses TRBV19 with TRBJ1-2; 9 positions match TRBD1. The receptor's source is a woman in her 30s who had recovered from COVID-19. DNA for the CDR3: TGTGCCAGTAGTAGGGACACCGGGACAGGGATCTATGGCTACACCTTC. Protein sequence: CASSRDTGTGIYGYTF.